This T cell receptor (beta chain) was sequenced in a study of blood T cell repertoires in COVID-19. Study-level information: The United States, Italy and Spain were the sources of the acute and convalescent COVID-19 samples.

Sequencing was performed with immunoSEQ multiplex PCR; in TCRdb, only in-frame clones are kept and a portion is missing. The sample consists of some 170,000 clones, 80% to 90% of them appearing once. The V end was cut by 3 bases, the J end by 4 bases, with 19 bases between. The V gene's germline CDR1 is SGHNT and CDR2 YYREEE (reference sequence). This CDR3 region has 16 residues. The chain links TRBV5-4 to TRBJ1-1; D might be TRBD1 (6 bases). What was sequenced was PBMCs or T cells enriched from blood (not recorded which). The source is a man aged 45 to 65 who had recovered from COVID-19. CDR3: CASSSDSLRAGTEAFF. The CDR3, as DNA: TGTGCCAGCAGCTCGGACAGTCTAAGGGCGGGCACTGAAGCTTTCTTT.